These T cell receptor beta chains were read from a single sample in a study of blood T cell repertoires in COVID-19. The repertoire was sequenced with immunoSEQ multiplex PCR; TCRdb's copy has only in-frame clones and lacks some. In the table there are some 400,000 clones, 85% to 90% of which are singletons. Sequencing was performed on peripheral blood. Every receptor here comes from a human donor in a cohort sampled during active COVID-19. Both conserved end residues are part of each CDR3. A D gene is named only where the DNA matches it firmly. Not every row has a clone size; where given, it reads once, few, many or a size class.

d_call clone_size j_call v_call cdr3_aa cdr3_nt
. . TRBJ2-1 TRBV12-3/TRBV12-4 CASSLDAYNEQFF TGTGCCAGCAGTTTAGACGCGTACAATGAGCAGTTCTTC
. . TRBJ1-1 TRBV2 CARVWETEAFF TGTGCCCGGGTGTGGGAGACTGAAGCTTTCTTT
. . TRBJ2-5 TRBV5-1 CASSLAPTHQETQYF TGCGCCAGCAGCTTGGCCCCGACTCACCAAGAGACCCAGTACTTC
. . TRBJ1-1 TRBV12-5 CASGLVPGTEAFF TGTGCTAGTGGTTTGGTACCTGGGACAGAAGCTTTCTTT
. . TRBJ1-4 TRBV7-8 CASSLGVTGTNEKLFF TGTGCCAGCAGCTTAGGGGTAACGGGAACTAATGAAAAACTGTTTTTT
TRBD2 . TRBJ2-2 TRBV2 CASSGEPGLAGDTGELFF TGTGCCAGCAGCGGAGAGCCGGGACTAGCGGGAGACACCGGGGAGCTGTTTTTT
. . TRBJ2-7 TRBV28 CASRRQGGGEQYF TGTGCCAGCAGGCGGCAGGGCGGCGGCGAGCAGTACTTC
. once TRBJ1-6 TRBV19 CASSIDLGQRDSPLHF TGTGCCAGTAGTATAGATCTCGGCCAGAGGGATTCACCCCTCCACTTT
. once TRBJ1-4 TRBV18 CASSPGDSWGEKLFF TGTGCCAGCTCACCTGGGGACTCGTGGGGGGAAAAACTGTTTTTT
. . TRBJ2-7 TRBV7-8 CASSLEGAGARFTYEQYF TGTGCCAGCAGCTTAGAAGGGGCAGGGGCGAGATTCACCTACGAGCAGTACTTC
. . TRBJ2-5 TRBV4-1 CASSQGAYSNQETQYF TGCGCCAGCAGCCAAGGGGCTTACAGCAACCAAGAGACCCAGTACTTC
TRBD2 . TRBJ2-5 TRBV5-4 CASSLVSGLAGGETQYF TGTGCCAGCAGCTTGGTTTCTGGACTAGCGGGGGGAGAGACCCAGTACTTC
TRBD1 . TRBJ2-7 TRBV29-1 CSVMDRATYEQYF TGCAGCGTTATGGACAGGGCTACATACGAGCAGTACTTC
. . TRBJ2-7 TRBV15 CATSSLTGTSSYEQYF TGTGCCACCAGCAGCCTTACCGGGACAAGCTCCTACGAGCAGTACTTC
. . TRBJ1-2 TRBV5-6 CASLRWGGGYTF TGTGCCAGCCTTCGTTGGGGGGGCGGCTACACCTTC
. . TRBJ1-6 TRBV2 CASSDMGPMDPPLHF TGTGCCAGCAGTGATATGGGGCCTATGGATCCACCCCTCCACTTT
. . TRBJ1-2 TRBV2 CASSERGGSYGYTF TGTGCCAGCAGTGAGAGAGGGGGAAGCTATGGCTACACCTTC